This paragraph covers one T cell receptor beta chain sequence. The target antigen is unknown. This specimen comes from a study of T cell responses to AZD1222 COVID-19 vaccine. Study summary: Second-dose recipients at about 4 or about 12 weeks were treated as one pooled group.

This CDR3 has 10 residues. CDR1 and CDR2 from the germline V gene are MDHEN and SYDVKM. Trimming took off 8 bases at V and 3 bases at J, with 5 bases between the two ends. Profiling relied on immunoSEQ multiplex PCR, and the TCRdb table lists in-frame clones only, not all of them. This sample has tens of thousands of clones, with approximately 85% found just once. Whole-study results and caveats: The study found vaccine-associated CD4 TCRs spanning spike, dominant at 160-218 and 743-854. Clonal diversity was possibly underestimated, and white British individuals and females predominated among donors. Repertoires were obtained solely post-peak T cell response.

V and J are TRBV28 and TRBJ2-7; D remains unclear. Sequencing used peripheral blood, obtained on day 0 of AZD1222 vaccination. The TCR originated in an adult in good health. The CDR3 DNA reads TGTGCCAGCGGCAGCTACGAGCAGTACTTC. Translation: CASGSYEQYF.